This T cell receptor beta chain was sequenced during a study of shared T cell receptors in the human thymus. CDR3 size: 15 residues. Germline-derived CDR1 and CDR2 are GTSNPN and SVGIG (reference sequence). Trimming cost V 5 bases and J 4 bases; bases outside gene matches: 11. Libraries were prepared by immunoSEQ multiplex PCR; TCRdb keeps only in-frame clonotypes and omits some of them. Of more than 550,000 clones in the sample, 70% to 90% were seen once. This sample also belongs to another study, concerning human thymus T cells. This second report adds: Corrective cardiac operations yielded the resected thymus tissue. What appeared biased in thymic and blood repertoires was the usage of V and J genes.

This TCR derives from a girl in the first two years of life with a congenital heart defect. What was sequenced was thymocytes. The rearrangement uses TRBV30 and TRBJ2-5, with TRBD2 identical over 9 bases. CDR3 coding DNA: TGTGCCTGGCACCCTGGACTAGCGAAAATAGAGACCCAGTACTTC. It is translated as CAWHPGLAKIETQYF.